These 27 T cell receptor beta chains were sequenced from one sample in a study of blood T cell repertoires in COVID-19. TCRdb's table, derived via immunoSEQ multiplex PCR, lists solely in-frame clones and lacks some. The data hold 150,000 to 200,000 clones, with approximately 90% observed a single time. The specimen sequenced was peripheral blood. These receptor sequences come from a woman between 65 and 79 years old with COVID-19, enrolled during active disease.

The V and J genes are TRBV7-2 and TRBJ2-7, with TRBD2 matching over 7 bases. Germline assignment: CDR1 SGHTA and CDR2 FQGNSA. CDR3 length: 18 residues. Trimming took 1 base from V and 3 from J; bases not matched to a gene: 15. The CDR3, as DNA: TGTGCCAGCAGCTTAGGGGGGGGAGGGACTACTCTACACTACGAGCAGTACTTC. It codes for CASSLGGGGTTLHYEQYF. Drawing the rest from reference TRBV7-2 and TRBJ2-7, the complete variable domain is GAGVSQSPSNKVTEKGKDVELRCDPISGHTALYWYRQSLGQGLEFLIYFQGNSAPDKSGLPSDRFSAERTGGSVSTLTIQRTQQEDSAVYLCASSLGGGGTTLHYEQYFGPGTRLTVT.

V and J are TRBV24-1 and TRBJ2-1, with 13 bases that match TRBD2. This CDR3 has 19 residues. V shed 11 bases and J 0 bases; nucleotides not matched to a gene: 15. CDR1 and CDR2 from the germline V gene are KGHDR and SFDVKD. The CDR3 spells CANQCLTSGRPRSYNEQFF. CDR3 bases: TGTGCCAATCAGTGCCTGACTAGCGGGAGGCCTCGCTCCTACAATGAGCAGTTCTTC.

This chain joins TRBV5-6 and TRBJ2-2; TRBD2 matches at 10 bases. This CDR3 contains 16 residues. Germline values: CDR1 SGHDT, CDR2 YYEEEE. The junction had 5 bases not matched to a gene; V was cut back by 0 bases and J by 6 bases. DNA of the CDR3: TGTGCCAGCAGCTTGGTCGGTCTAGCGGGAGCCGGGGAGCTGTTTTTT. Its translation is CASSLVGLAGAGELFF. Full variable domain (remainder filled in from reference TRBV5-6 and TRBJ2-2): DAGVTQSPTHLIKTRGQQVTLRCSPKSGHDTVSWYQQALGQGPQFIFQYYEEEERQRGNFPDRFSGHQFPNYSSELNVNALLLGDSALYLCASSLVGLAGAGELFFGEGSRLTVL.

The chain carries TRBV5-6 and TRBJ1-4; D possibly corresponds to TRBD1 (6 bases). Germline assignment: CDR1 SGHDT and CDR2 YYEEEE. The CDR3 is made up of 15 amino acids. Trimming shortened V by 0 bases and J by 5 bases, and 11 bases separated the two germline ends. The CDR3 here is CASSLVGGANEKLFF. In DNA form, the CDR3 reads TGTGCCAGCAGCTTGGTTGGGGGCGCGAATGAAAAACTGTTTTTT.

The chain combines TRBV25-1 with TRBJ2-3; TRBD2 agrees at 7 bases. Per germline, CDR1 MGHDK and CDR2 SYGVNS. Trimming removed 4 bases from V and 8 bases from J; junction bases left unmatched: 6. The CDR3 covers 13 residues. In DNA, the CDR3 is TGTGCCAGCAGTGCGGGAGGCCCCGGTACGCAGTATTTT. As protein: CASSAGGPGTQYF.

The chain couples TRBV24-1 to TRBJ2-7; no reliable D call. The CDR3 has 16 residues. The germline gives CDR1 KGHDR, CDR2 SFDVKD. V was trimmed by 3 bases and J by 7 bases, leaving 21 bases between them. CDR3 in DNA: TGTGCCACCAGTGATCCGGGTCAAAACCTCCCTCAGGAGCAGTACTTC. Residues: CATSDPGQNLPQEQYF.

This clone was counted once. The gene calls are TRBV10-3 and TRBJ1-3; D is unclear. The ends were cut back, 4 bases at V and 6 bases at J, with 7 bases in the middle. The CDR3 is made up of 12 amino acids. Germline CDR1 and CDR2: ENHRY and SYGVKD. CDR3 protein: CAISAEENTIYF. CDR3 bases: TGTGCCATCAGTGCAGAAGAAAACACCATATATTTT.

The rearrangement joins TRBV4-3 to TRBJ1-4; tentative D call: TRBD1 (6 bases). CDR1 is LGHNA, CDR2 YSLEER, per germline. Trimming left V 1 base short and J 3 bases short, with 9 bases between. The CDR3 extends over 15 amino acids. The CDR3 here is CASSQVGTPNEKLFF. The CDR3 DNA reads TGCGCCAGCAGCCAAGTGGGGACACCTAATGAAAAACTGTTTTTT.

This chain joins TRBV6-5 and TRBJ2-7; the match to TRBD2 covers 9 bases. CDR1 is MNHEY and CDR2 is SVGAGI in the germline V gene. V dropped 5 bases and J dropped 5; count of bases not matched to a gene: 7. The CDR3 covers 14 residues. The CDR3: CASSRSGRINEQYF. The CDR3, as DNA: TGTGCCAGCAGTCGCAGCGGGAGGATCAACGAGCAGTACTTC.

This chain's CDR3 is CASSFFGTNTGELFF. The CDR3 DNA reads as TGTGCCAGCAGCTTCTTCGGGACTAACACCGGGGAGCTGTTTTTT. The rearrangement joins TRBV7-9 to TRBJ2-2, with TRBD2 as a possible D gene (6 bases). V lost 3 bases and J lost 2, with 10 bases in between. CDR3 length: 15 residues. In germline, CDR1 is SEHNR, CDR2 FQNEAQ (reference sequence). Together with reference TRBV7-9 and TRBJ2-2, the CDR3 gives the full variable domain: DTGVSQNPRHKITKRGQNVTFRCDPISEHNRLYWYRQTLGQGPEFLTYFQNEAQLEKSRLLSDRFSAERPKGSFSTLEIQRTEQGDSAMYLCASSFFGTNTGELFFGEGSRLTVL.

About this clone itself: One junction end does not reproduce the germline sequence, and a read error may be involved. For the CDR3, the DNA is TGTGCCAGCAGCTCCACAACCCGACTGGGACAGGGGATTGTTTTC. Translated: CASSSTTRLGQGIVF. The chain has TRBV11-2 and TRBJ1-2, with 10 bases that match TRBD1. The germline V gene encodes CDR1 SGHAT and CDR2 FQNNGV. This CDR3 region has 15 residues.

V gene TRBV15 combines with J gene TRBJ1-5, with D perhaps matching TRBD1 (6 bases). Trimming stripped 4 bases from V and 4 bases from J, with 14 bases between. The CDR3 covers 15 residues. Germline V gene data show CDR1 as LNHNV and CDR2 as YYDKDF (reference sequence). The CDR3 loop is CATSTRTTGNQPQHF. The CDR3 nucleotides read TGTGCCACCAGCACCAGAACCACAGGGAATCAGCCCCAGCATTTT.

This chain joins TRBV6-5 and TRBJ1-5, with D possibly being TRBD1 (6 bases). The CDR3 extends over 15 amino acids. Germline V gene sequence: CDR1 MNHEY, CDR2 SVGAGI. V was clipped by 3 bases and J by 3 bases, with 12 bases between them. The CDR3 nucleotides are TGTGCCAGCAGTTATTCGCAGGGGACCAATCAGCCCCAGCATTTT. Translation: CASSYSQGTNQPQHF.

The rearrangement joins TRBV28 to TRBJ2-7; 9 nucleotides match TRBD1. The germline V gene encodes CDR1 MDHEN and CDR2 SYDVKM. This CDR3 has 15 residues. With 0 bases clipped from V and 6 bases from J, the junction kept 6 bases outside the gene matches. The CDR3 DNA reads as TGTGCCAGCAGTTTATGGGCGGGACAGGGCACCGAGCAGTACTTC. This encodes CASSLWAGQGTEQYF.

For the CDR3, the DNA is TGTGCCAGCAGGACAGGGGGGGAGGGCAATCAGCCCCAGCATTTT. This translates into CASRTGGEGNQPQHF. The chain carries TRBV28 and TRBJ1-5; 9 bases align to TRBD1. The CDR3 covers 15 residues. CDR1 and CDR2 from the germline V gene are MDHEN and SYDVKM. Trimming removed 6 bases from V and 2 bases from J; junction bases left unmatched: 5.

For the CDR3, the DNA is TGTGCCACCAGCAGAGATCGGGGTGCCCCTGCTGGGGCCAACGTCCTGACTTTC. Its translation is CATSRDRGAPAGANVLTF. The chain joins TRBV15 to TRBJ2-6, with D perhaps matching TRBD2 (5 bases). The CDR3 has 18 residues. Trimming left V 0 bases short and J 2 bases short, with 14 bases between. Germline loops: CDR1 LNHNV, CDR2 YYDKDF (reference sequence).

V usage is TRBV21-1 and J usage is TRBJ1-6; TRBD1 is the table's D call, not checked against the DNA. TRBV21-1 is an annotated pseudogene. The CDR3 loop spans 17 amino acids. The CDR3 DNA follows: TGTGCCAGCAGCCGATCGACAGTTAGCTCCTATAATTCACCCCTCCACTTT. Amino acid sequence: CASSRSTVSSYNSPLHF.

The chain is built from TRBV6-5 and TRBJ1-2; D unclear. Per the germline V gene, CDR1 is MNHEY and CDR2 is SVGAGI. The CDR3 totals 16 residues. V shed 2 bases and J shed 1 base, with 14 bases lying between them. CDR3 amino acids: CASSYKADAFNYGYTF. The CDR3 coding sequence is TGTGCCAGCAGTTACAAGGCGGATGCATTTAACTATGGCTACACCTTC.

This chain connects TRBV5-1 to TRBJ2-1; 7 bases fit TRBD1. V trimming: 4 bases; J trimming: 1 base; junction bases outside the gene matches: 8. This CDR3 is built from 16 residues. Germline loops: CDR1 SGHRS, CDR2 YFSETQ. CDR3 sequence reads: CASSRFSGQSYNEQFF. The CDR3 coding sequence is TGCGCCAGCAGCCGTTTTTCGGGACAGTCCTACAATGAGCAGTTCTTC.

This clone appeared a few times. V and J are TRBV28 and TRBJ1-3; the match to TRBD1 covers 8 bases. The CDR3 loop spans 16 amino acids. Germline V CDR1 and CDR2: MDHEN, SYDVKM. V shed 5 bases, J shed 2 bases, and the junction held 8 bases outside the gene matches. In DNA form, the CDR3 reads TGTGCCAGCAGTACGACAGGGGTTGAGGCTGGAAACACCATATATTTT. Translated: CASSTTGVEAGNTIYF.

The CDR3 region is CAIRQGRDSPLHF. CDR3 nucleotides: TGTGCCATCCGACAGGGGAGGGATTCACCCCTCCACTTT. The gene calls are TRBV6-5 and TRBJ1-6; TRBD1 matches 8 bases. Losses at the gene ends were 10 bases for V and 8 bases for J; bases not matched to a gene: 7. Germline CDR1 reads MNHEY; CDR2 reads SVGAGI. The CDR3 sequence is 13 residues long.

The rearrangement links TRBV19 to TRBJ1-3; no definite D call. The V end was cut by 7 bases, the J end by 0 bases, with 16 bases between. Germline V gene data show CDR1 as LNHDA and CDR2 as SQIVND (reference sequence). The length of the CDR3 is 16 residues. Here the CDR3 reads CASMEAGTTSGNTIYF. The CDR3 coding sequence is TGTGCCAGTATGGAGGCCGGCACCACCTCTGGAAACACCATATATTTT.

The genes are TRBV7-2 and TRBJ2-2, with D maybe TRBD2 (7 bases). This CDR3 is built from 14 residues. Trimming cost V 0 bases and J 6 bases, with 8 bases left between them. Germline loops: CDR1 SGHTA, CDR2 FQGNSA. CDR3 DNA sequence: TGTGCCAGCAGCTTAGCCGGGGGGCCCGGGGAGCTGTTTTTT. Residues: CASSLAGGPGELFF.

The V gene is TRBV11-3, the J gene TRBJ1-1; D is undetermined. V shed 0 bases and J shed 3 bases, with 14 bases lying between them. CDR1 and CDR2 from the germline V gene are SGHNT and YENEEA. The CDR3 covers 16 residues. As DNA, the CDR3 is TGTGCCAGCAGCTTAGATGGGCGCAGCCTATACACTGAAGCTTTCTTT. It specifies CASSLDGRSLYTEAFF.

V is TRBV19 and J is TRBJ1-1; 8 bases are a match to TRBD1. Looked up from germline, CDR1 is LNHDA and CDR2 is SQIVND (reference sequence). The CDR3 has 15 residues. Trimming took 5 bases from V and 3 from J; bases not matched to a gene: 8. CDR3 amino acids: CASSPHRGRDTEAFF. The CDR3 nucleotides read TGTGCCAGTAGTCCTCACAGGGGGAGGGACACTGAAGCTTTCTTT.

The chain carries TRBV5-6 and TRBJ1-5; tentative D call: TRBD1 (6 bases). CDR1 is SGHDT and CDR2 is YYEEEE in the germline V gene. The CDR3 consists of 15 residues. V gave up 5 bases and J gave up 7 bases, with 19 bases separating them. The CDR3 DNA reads TGTGCCAGCAGACCCGGGACAAGTCCTGAACAGCCCCAGCATTTT. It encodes CASRPGTSPEQPQHF.

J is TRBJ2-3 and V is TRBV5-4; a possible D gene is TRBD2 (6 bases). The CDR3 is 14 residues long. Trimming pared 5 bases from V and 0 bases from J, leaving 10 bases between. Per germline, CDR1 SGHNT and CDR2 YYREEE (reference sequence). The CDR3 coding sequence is TGTGCCAGCAGTACCGGGACTAGCACAGATACGCAGTATTTT. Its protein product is CASSTGTSTDTQYF.